This T cell receptor (beta chain) is drawn from a study of shared clonotypes between healthy human individuals. Germline V gene data show CDR1 as SGDLS and CDR2 as YYNGEE. This CDR3 comprises 15 residues. V was pared by 0 bases and J by 5 bases, with 11 bases between. Clones were sequenced by immunoSEQ multiplex PCR, and TCRdb holds only the in-frame ones, with some missing. This sample carries about half a million clones, around 77% of them seen once, and the ten largest clones take 12%. The chain joins TRBV9 to TRBJ2-2, with unresolved D. The sequenced material came from PBMCs. The receptor was derived from a woman aged 40 to 50 in good health. Some clones in this sample may be carry-over from other donors' samples. CDR3 amino acids: CASSVDLSVTGELFF. As DNA, the CDR3 is TGTGCCAGCAGCGTAGACCTGAGTGTTACCGGGGAGCTGTTTTTT.